A single sample is the source of the 9 T cell receptor beta chains below, sequenced in a study of blood T cell repertoires in COVID-19. Measured with immunoSEQ multiplex PCR; TCRdb has only the in-frame clones, and not every one. The repertoire holds roughly 43,000 clones, with more than 70% as singletons. The sequenced sample was peripheral blood. Receptors originate from a human donor in a cohort sampled during active COVID-19.

V and J are TRBV6-5 and TRBJ2-1, with 7 bases identical to TRBD1. The germline CDR1 and CDR2 sequences are MNHEY and SVGAGI. The CDR3 is 14 amino acids. Unmatched junction bases numbered 7, after V lost 6 bases and J lost 5 bases. CDR3 DNA sequence: TGTGCCAGCAGCCGCCCCACAGGGGACAATGAGCAGTTCTTC. Residues: CASSRPTGDNEQFF.

The V gene is TRBV7-6, the J gene TRBJ2-7; TRBD2 aligns across 11 bases. Germline V gives CDR1 SGHVS, CDR2 FNYEAQ. This CDR3 is built from 17 residues. Trimming removed 5 bases from V and 5 bases from J; junction bases left unmatched: 14. The CDR3 is CASSHPLLLAGGNEQYF. CDR3 nucleotides: TGTGCCAGCAGCCATCCGCTTCTCCTAGCGGGAGGCAACGAGCAGTACTTC.

The chain has TRBV5-3 and TRBJ2-7; 9 nucleotides line up with TRBD2. TRBV5-3 is reported as an ORF; its role is uncertain. Losses at the gene ends were 8 bases for V and 0 bases for J; bases not matched to a gene: 15. The CDR3 runs to 17 residues. CDR3 coding DNA: TGTGCCAGGGCCTTTAGCGGGAGTGGGGCGGGCTCCTACGAGCAGTACTTC. Its protein product is CARAFSGSGAGSYEQYF.

The chain has TRBV10-2 and TRBJ1-1, with D perhaps TRBD1 (5 bases). From germline, CDR1 is WSHSY and CDR2 SAAADI. V was trimmed by 4 bases and J by 1 base, leaving 7 bases between them. The CDR3 sequence is 13 residues long. For the CDR3, the DNA is TGCGCCAGCAGTGGACAGCAGAACACTGAAGCTTTCTTT. It yields the protein CASSGQQNTEAFF.

The genes are TRBV5-1 and TRBJ1-1; weak D call: TRBD1 (6 bases). The CDR3 consists of 14 residues. CDR1 SGHRS and CDR2 YFSETQ come from the germline V gene. Trimming took off 6 bases at V and 3 bases at J, with 15 bases between the two ends. The chain's CDR3 is CASTRTALDTEAFF. DNA for the CDR3: TGCGCCAGCACCCGGACAGCCCTAGACACTGAAGCTTTCTTT.

The chain is built from TRBV11-3 and TRBJ2-7; TRBD2 agrees at 13 bases. The CDR3 sequence is 16 residues long. The germline V gene has CDR1 SGHNT and CDR2 YENEEA. V trimming: 5 bases; J trimming: 5 bases; junction bases outside the gene matches: 9. Here the CDR3 reads CASSKRTSGRSNEQYF. CDR3 in DNA: TGTGCCAGCAGCAAACGGACTAGCGGGAGAAGTAACGAGCAGTACTTC.

This rearrangement joins TRBV11-2 to TRBJ1-1; D possibly corresponds to TRBD1 (6 bases). Trimming took off 11 bases at V and 6 bases at J, with 13 bases between the two ends. CDR1 is SGHAT and CDR2 is FQNNGV in the germline V gene. The CDR3 is made up of 11 amino acids. CDR3 residues: CAGKTGAEAFF. The CDR3 nucleotides read TGTGCCGGAAAGACAGGCGCTGAAGCTTTCTTT.

The sample holds one count of this clone. This chain links TRBV28 with TRBJ2-7, with 14 bases lining up with TRBD2. V lost 6 bases and J lost 6; bases outside the gene matches: 7. The CDR3 covers 15 residues. Germline values: CDR1 MDHEN, CDR2 SYDVKM. This CDR3 reads CASRLGLAGVSEQYF. CDR3 sequence (DNA): TGTGCCAGCAGGTTGGGACTAGCGGGAGTGTCCGAGCAGTACTTC.

The rearrangement links TRBV6-5 to TRBJ2-1; no clear D gene. The CDR3 totals 15 residues. The germline gives CDR1 MNHEY, CDR2 SVGAGI. V lost 5 bases and J lost 6, with 17 bases in between. CDR3: CASSPGFDRINEQFF. The CDR3 DNA is TGTGCCAGCAGTCCGGGTTTTGACCGTATCAATGAGCAGTTCTTC.